Listed here are 5 T cell receptor beta chains from one sample, sequenced in a study of T cells in localized non-small cell lung cancer. TCRdb keeps only in-frame clones here, not all; method: immunoSEQ multiplex PCR. This sample has tens of thousands of clones; about nine tenths occur once, and the top ten carry about a fifth. This sample comprised peripheral blood, obtained before any cancer treatment. All receptors come from a man between 40 and 75 years old with stage I squamous cell lung carcinoma.

This clone showed up just a few times. The genes are TRBV9 and TRBJ1-5, with a tentative D call TRBD1 (5 bases). V lost 4 bases to trimming and J lost 4 bases, with 12 bases between them. The CDR3 is 14 amino acids. Looked up from germline, CDR1 is SGDLS and CDR2 is YYNGEE. The CDR3 nucleotides read TGTGCCAGCAGCCCGGGACTGAGAAATCAGCCCCAGCATTTT. It codes for CASSPGLRNQPQHF.

The chain is built from TRBV6-5 and TRBJ1-1; perhaps TRBD1 as D (5 bases). Trimming cost V 5 bases and J 1 base, with 8 bases left between them. The CDR3 is made up of 13 amino acids. Germline loops: CDR1 MNHEY, CDR2 SVGAGI. CDR3 in amino acids: CASSPGGNTEAFF. CDR3 DNA sequence: TGTGCCAGCAGTCCCGGGGGGAACACTGAAGCTTTCTTT.

The rearrangement links TRBV19 to TRBJ1-5, with TRBD1 as a possible D gene (5 bases). This CDR3 has 14 residues. The germline V gene encodes CDR1 LNHDA and CDR2 SQIVND (reference sequence). Trimming removed 5 bases from V and 1 base from J, with 9 bases in between. The CDR3 sequence: CASSWGPSNQPQHF. CDR3 sequence (DNA): TGTGCCAGTAGTTGGGGACCAAGCAATCAGCCCCAGCATTTT.

The gene calls are TRBV19 and TRBJ2-7; 9 bases are a match to TRBD2. The V gene's germline CDR1 is LNHDA and CDR2 SQIVND (reference sequence). This CDR3 spans 16 amino acids. The V gene end was trimmed by 3 bases and the J gene end by 0 bases; junction bases not matched to a gene: 6. CDR3 nucleotide sequence: TGTGCCAGTAGTATCCGAGGCGGGGGGGACTCCTACGAGCAGTACTTC. This translates into CASSIRGGGDSYEQYF.

The rearrangement uses TRBV27 and TRBJ1-6; 9 bases align to TRBD1. The CDR3 consists of 15 residues. J gave up 9 bases and V 5 bases, and 8 bases lay outside the gene matches. Germline loops: CDR1 MNHEY, CDR2 SMNVEV (reference sequence). This CDR3 is CASSEYRGRGSPLHF. The CDR3 DNA reads as TGTGCCAGCAGTGAATACAGGGGGCGCGGTTCACCCCTCCACTTT.